This is a list of T cell receptor beta chains from one sample in a study of blood T cell repertoires in COVID-19. Data came from immunoSEQ multiplex PCR; TCRdb stores just in-frame clones and leaves some out. The profile shows 100,000 to 150,000 clones, roughly 90% of them singletons. Source material: peripheral blood. The receptors come from a man between 60 and 70 years old with COVID-19, enrolled during active disease. Both conserved end residues are part of each CDR3. Fields, in order: clone size, J gene, D gene, V gene, CDR3 protein, CDR3 DNA. D genes are given only for firm matches. A clone size is listed for some rows: how often the clone was seen (once, few, many), or a class if it is expanded.

abundance: -; j_gene: TRBJ1-5; d_gene: TRBD1; v_gene: TRBV19; CDR3aa: CASRPGTGFYSNQPQHF; CDR3nt: TGTGCCAGTAGGCCCGGGACAGGCTTTTATAGCAATCAGCCCCAGCATTTT
abundance: -; j_gene: TRBJ1-4; d_gene: -; v_gene: TRBV15; CDR3aa: CATSRDNGSQDEKLFF; CDR3nt: TGTGCCACCAGCAGAGATAATGGGAGTCAGGATGAAAAACTGTTTTTT
abundance: -; j_gene: TRBJ2-7; d_gene: -; v_gene: TRBV27; CDR3aa: CASSLSGWGQVSSYEQYF; CDR3nt: TGTGCCAGCAGTTTATCGGGATGGGGGCAGGTGAGCTCCTACGAGCAGTACTTC
abundance: -; j_gene: TRBJ2-7; d_gene: TRBD1; v_gene: TRBV28; CDR3aa: CASSSTGQGVSYEQYF; CDR3nt: TGTGCCAGCAGCTCCACCGGACAGGGGGTCTCCTACGAGCAGTACTTC
abundance: -; j_gene: TRBJ2-3; d_gene: -; v_gene: TRBV10-2; CDR3aa: CASSTSTDTQYF; CDR3nt: TGCGCCAGCAGCACTAGCACAGATACGCAGTATTTT
abundance: -; j_gene: TRBJ2-1; d_gene: TRBD1; v_gene: TRBV5-1; CDR3aa: CASSYDRASYNEQFF; CDR3nt: TGCGCCAGCAGTTATGACAGGGCCTCCTACAATGAGCAGTTCTTC
abundance: few; j_gene: TRBJ1-1; d_gene: -; v_gene: TRBV28; CDR3aa: CASSPNRDLSRGFF; CDR3nt: TGTGCCAGCAGTCCTAACCGGGACTTAAGCCGAGGGTTCTTT
abundance: -; j_gene: TRBJ1-2; d_gene: -; v_gene: TRBV20-1; CDR3aa: CSAARDGYTF; CDR3nt: TGCAGTGCAGCACGGGATGGCTACACCTTC
abundance: -; j_gene: TRBJ2-1; d_gene: TRBD2; v_gene: TRBV24-1; CDR3aa: CATSGSGLAENDNEQFF; CDR3nt: TGTGCCACCAGTGGTTCGGGACTAGCGGAGAACGACAATGAGCAGTTCTTC
abundance: -; j_gene: TRBJ1-5; d_gene: TRBD1; v_gene: TRBV7-2; CDR3aa: CASSLRQGVTYQPQHF; CDR3nt: TGTGCCAGCAGCTTAAGACAGGGTGTAACGTATCAGCCCCAGCATTTT
abundance: -; j_gene: TRBJ1-2; d_gene: TRBD1; v_gene: TRBV30; CDR3aa: CACSMDRERGYTF; CDR3nt: TGTGCCTGTTCAATGGACAGGGAAAGAGGCTACACCTTC
abundance: -; j_gene: TRBJ1-6; d_gene: -; v_gene: TRBV2; CDR3aa: CASNLGGSNSPLHF; CDR3nt: TGTGCCAGCAATCTCGGGGGTAGTAATTCACCCCTCCACTTT
abundance: few; j_gene: TRBJ2-1; d_gene: TRBD1; v_gene: TRBV9; CDR3aa: CASSGQGGEQFF; CDR3nt: TGTGCCAGCAGCGGACAGGGTGGCGAGCAGTTCTTC
abundance: -; j_gene: TRBJ1-2; d_gene: -; v_gene: TRBV24-1; CDR3aa: CATSDLQGGNYGYTF; CDR3nt: TGTGCCACCAGTGATTTGCAAGGCGGTAACTATGGCTACACCTTC
abundance: -; j_gene: TRBJ2-3; d_gene: -; v_gene: TRBV6-4; CDR3aa: CASSEEGGATDTQYF; CDR3nt: TGTGCCAGCAGTGAGGAGGGGGGGGCGACAGATACGCAGTATTTT
abundance: -; j_gene: TRBJ2-7; d_gene: TRBD1; v_gene: TRBV3-1/TRBV3-2; CDR3aa: CASRRTGSSYEQYF; CDR3nt: TGTGCCAGCAGACGGACAGGGAGCTCCTACGAGCAGTACTTC
abundance: -; j_gene: TRBJ2-1; d_gene: -; v_gene: TRBV6-1; CDR3aa: CASSEQLIGGGQNNEQFF; CDR3nt: TGTGCCAGCAGTGAACAACTAATCGGCGGGGGACAAAACAATGAGCAGTTCTTC
abundance: -; j_gene: TRBJ1-2; d_gene: TRBD1; v_gene: TRBV7-8; CDR3aa: CASSSETGTKGYTF; CDR3nt: TGTGCCAGCAGCTCTGAGACAGGGACGAAGGGCTACACCTTC
abundance: -; j_gene: TRBJ2-5; d_gene: TRBD2; v_gene: TRBV6-6; CDR3aa: CASVSAGGRLETQYF; CDR3nt: TGTGCCAGCGTCTCGGCGGGGGGTAGATTGGAGACCCAGTACTTC
abundance: -; j_gene: TRBJ1-1; d_gene: -; v_gene: TRBV5-1; CDR3aa: CASSLGTVNTEAFF; CDR3nt: TGCGCCAGCAGCTTGGGGACAGTTAACACTGAAGCTTTCTTT
abundance: -; j_gene: TRBJ2-5; d_gene: TRBD2; v_gene: TRBV3-1/TRBV3-2; CDR3aa: CASSPRRLALGETQYF; CDR3nt: TGTGCCAGCAGCCCGAGGCGACTAGCGCTCGGGGAGACCCAGTACTTC
abundance: -; j_gene: TRBJ2-2; d_gene: -; v_gene: TRBV9; CDR3aa: CASSSHRGGGRTGELFF; CDR3nt: TGTGCCAGCAGCTCCCACAGAGGGGGGGGGCGAACCGGGGAGCTGTTTTTT
abundance: once; j_gene: TRBJ2-7; d_gene: TRBD1; v_gene: TRBV19; CDR3aa: CASSRTSGTDYEQYF; CDR3nt: TGTGCCAGTAGTCGAACCTCCGGGACAGACTACGAGCAGTACTTC
abundance: -; j_gene: TRBJ1-1; d_gene: -; v_gene: TRBV19; CDR3aa: CASSIPSGPHTEAFF; CDR3nt: TGTGCCAGTAGCATCCCGTCAGGGCCCCACACTGAAGCTTTCTTT
abundance: -; j_gene: TRBJ2-7; d_gene: -; v_gene: TRBV4-1; CDR3aa: CASSQAEQGYEQYF; CDR3nt: TGCGCCAGCAGCCAAGCGGAGCAGGGGTACGAGCAGTACTTC
abundance: once; j_gene: TRBJ2-1; d_gene: TRBD2; v_gene: TRBV5-4; CDR3aa: CASSAGTSGYNEQFF; CDR3nt: TGTGCCAGCAGCGCCGGGACTAGCGGGTACAATGAGCAGTTCTTC
abundance: -; j_gene: TRBJ1-5; d_gene: TRBD1; v_gene: TRBV2; CDR3aa: CASRAGGFSNQPQHF; CDR3nt: TGTGCCAGCAGGGCAGGGGGCTTCAGCAATCAGCCCCAGCATTTT
abundance: -; j_gene: TRBJ1-5; d_gene: -; v_gene: TRBV12-3/TRBV12-4; CDR3aa: CASSFRGGAQHF; CDR3nt: TGTGCCAGCAGTTTCCGCGGGGGCGCCCAGCATTTT
abundance: -; j_gene: TRBJ1-5; d_gene: TRBD1; v_gene: TRBV9; CDR3aa: CASSGTGNQPQHF; CDR3nt: TGTGCCAGCAGTGGGACAGGTAATCAGCCCCAGCATTTT
abundance: -; j_gene: TRBJ2-2; d_gene: -; v_gene: TRBV11-2; CDR3aa: CASSLVLETTGELFF; CDR3nt: TGTGCCAGCAGCTTAGTCCTAGAGACGACCGGGGAGCTGTTTTTT
abundance: -; j_gene: TRBJ1-2; d_gene: TRBD1; v_gene: TRBV28; CDR3aa: CASSRDRGNYGYTF; CDR3nt: TGTGCCAGCAGTCGGGACAGGGGTAACTATGGCTACACCTTC
abundance: -; j_gene: TRBJ1-6; d_gene: TRBD1; v_gene: TRBV5-4; CDR3aa: CASSIRQGLNSPLHF; CDR3nt: TGTGCCAGCAGCATAAGACAGGGGCTTAATTCACCCCTCCACTTT
abundance: -; j_gene: TRBJ1-2; d_gene: -; v_gene: TRBV7-2; CDR3aa: CASSLVVDTYGYTF; CDR3nt: TGTGCCAGCAGCTTAGTTGTAGATACCTATGGCTACACCTTC
abundance: -; j_gene: TRBJ1-2; d_gene: -; v_gene: TRBV5-1; CDR3aa: CASSLRTYYGYTF; CDR3nt: TGCGCCAGCAGCTTGAGAACATACTATGGCTACACCTTC
abundance: -; j_gene: TRBJ2-7; d_gene: TRBD2; v_gene: TRBV4-2; CDR3aa: CASSLRLAVNYEQYF; CDR3nt: TGTGCCAGCAGCCTGCGACTAGCGGTTAACTACGAGCAGTACTTC
abundance: -; j_gene: TRBJ2-5; d_gene: -; v_gene: TRBV10-3; CDR3aa: CAISGTGFQETQYF; CDR3nt: TGTGCCATCAGTGGTACAGGTTTCCAAGAGACCCAGTACTTC